The 8 T cell receptor beta chains below come from one sample, sequenced in a study of cytomegalovirus exposure and HLA in healthy donors. Both 60 Vbeta primers and 13 Jbeta primers went into the PCR. Profiling relied on immunoSEQ multiplex PCR, and the TCRdb table lists in-frame clones only, not all of them. Here the sample table reports some 75,000 clones. The sample taken for sequencing was PBMCs. The receptors shown here come from a man in his forties in good health and CMV-seronegative.

J is TRBJ2-1 and V is TRBV4-3, with 9 bases aligning to TRBD2. V was clipped by 2 bases and J by 9 bases; unmatched bases: 11. Germline V lookup: CDR1 LGHNA, CDR2 YSLEER. This CDR3 spans 16 amino acids. The CDR3 spells CASSQTGPREGGEQFF. The CDR3 DNA is TGCGCCAGCAGCCAAACGGGCCCGCGGGAGGGGGGTGAGCAGTTCTTC.

This sequence joins TRBV18 and TRBJ2-4; possible D gene TRBD2, 6 bases. V lost 3 bases to trimming and J lost 0 bases, with 6 bases between them. The CDR3 sequence is 14 residues long. Germline V CDR1 and CDR2: KGHSH, LQKENI. DNA for the CDR3: TGTGCCAGCTCACCGGGGGGAGCCAAAAACATTCAGTACTTC. As protein: CASSPGGAKNIQYF. Full variable domain (remainder filled in from reference TRBV18 and TRBJ2-4): NAGVMQNPRHLVRRRGQEARLRCSPMKGHSHVYWYRQLPEEGLKFMVYLQKENIIDESGMPKERFSAEFPKEGPSILRIQQVVRGDSAAYFCASSPGGAKNIQYFGAGTRLSVL.

The V gene is TRBV25-1, the J gene TRBJ1-1; the D is unclear. Germline values: CDR1 MGHDK, CDR2 SYGVNS. This CDR3 has 13 residues. V shed 1 base and J shed 6 bases, with 9 bases lying between them. CDR3: CASSEFGEAEAFF. Written as DNA, the CDR3 is TGTGCCAGCAGTGAATTTGGTGAGGCTGAAGCTTTCTTT.

This chain links TRBV9 with TRBJ2-5; 8 bases align to TRBD1. The J call is in doubt because the DNA end fits TRBJ2-7 better. The CDR3 length is 15 residues. Germline V gene data show CDR1 as SGDLS and CDR2 as YYNGEE. In nucleotides, the CDR3 is TGTGCCAGCAGCATCACCGGGACAGGCTCTAGCGAGCAGTACTTC. Its protein product is CASSITGTGSSEQYF.

V is TRBV29-1 and J is TRBJ2-2; perhaps TRBD2 as D (7 bases). The CDR3 is 16 residues long. Trimming left V 5 bases short and J 5 bases short, with 21 bases between. Per germline, CDR1 SQVTM and CDR2 ANQGSEA. The CDR3 is CSVRGTRGAETGELFF. The CDR3 bases are TGCAGCGTTCGAGGAACTCGGGGGGCCGAAACCGGGGAGCTGTTTTTT.

The chain carries TRBV2 and TRBJ2-2; no clear D gene. The CDR3 is made up of 13 amino acids. Trimming cost V 2 bases and J 6 bases, with 7 bases left between them. Germline assignment: CDR1 SNHLY and CDR2 FYNNEI. The CDR3 sequence: CASSEWSAGELFF. Here the CDR3 DNA reads TGTGCCAGCAGTGAATGGTCGGCCGGGGAGCTGTTTTTT.

The chain recombines TRBV19 with TRBJ1-3; 9 bases map to TRBD1. After removal of 4 bases from V and 2 bases from J, the junction contained 3 bases not matched to a gene. The CDR3 has 15 amino acids. Germline V gene data show CDR1 as LNHDA and CDR2 as SQIVND (reference sequence). CDR3 nucleotides: TGTGCCAGTAGTACGGACAGGGGCGCTGGAAACACCATATATTTT. Residues: CASSTDRGAGNTIYF.

The V and J genes are TRBV29-1 and TRBJ2-6, with 12 bases lining up with TRBD1. J was trimmed by 0 bases and V by 6 bases; bases with no gene match: 3. Germline assignment: CDR1 SQVTM and CDR2 ANQGSEA. This CDR3 region has 16 residues. The CDR3 DNA reads TGCAGCGTGGGACAGGGGGCCCCCTCTGGGGCCAACGTCCTGACTTTC. Its translation is CSVGQGAPSGANVLTF.